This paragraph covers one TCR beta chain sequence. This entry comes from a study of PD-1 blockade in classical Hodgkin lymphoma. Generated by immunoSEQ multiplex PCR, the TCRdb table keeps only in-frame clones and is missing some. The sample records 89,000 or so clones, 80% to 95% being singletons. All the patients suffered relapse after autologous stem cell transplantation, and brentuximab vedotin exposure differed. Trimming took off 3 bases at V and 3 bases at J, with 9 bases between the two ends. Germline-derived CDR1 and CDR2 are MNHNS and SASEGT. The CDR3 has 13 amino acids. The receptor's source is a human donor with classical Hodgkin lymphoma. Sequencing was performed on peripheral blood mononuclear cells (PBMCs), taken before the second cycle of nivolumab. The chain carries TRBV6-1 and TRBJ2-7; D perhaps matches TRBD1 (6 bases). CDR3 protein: CASSEPRGYEQYF. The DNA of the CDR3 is TGTGCCAGCAGTGAGCCCAGGGGCTACGAGCAGTACTTC.